The 9 T cell receptor beta chains below were found in one sample sequenced in a study of blood T cell repertoires in COVID-19 (dated by TCRdb to 2020 to 2022). The receptor library was made with the immunoSEQ multiplex PCR assay. TCRdb holds this immuneACCESS table with in-frame rearrangements only. Some clones are missing; in checked studies, unresolved V genes explain under half, and the rest has no known cause. The sample has under 250,000 clones on record, 85% of them singletons. Clones ranked in the top ten supply just under 6.5% of the sample. Sequencing was done on a sample of peripheral blood. The receptors originated from a woman aged 55-70 years with active or convalescent COVID-19.

The V call is TRBV5-4, the J call TRBJ2-6, with D maybe TRBD1 (5 bases). V was pared by 3 bases and J by 4 bases, with 8 bases between. Germline V gene sequence: CDR1 SGHNT, CDR2 YYREEE (reference sequence). The CDR3 covers 14 residues. This CDR3 reads CASSSRQGANVLTF. CDR3 sequence (DNA): TGTGCCAGCAGCTCACGACAGGGGGCCAACGTCCTGACTTTC.

J is TRBJ2-1 and V is TRBV7-8; 15 bases agree with TRBD2. The CDR3 runs to 20 residues. The germline V gene encodes CDR1 SGHVS and CDR2 FQNEAQ. The V segment lost 5 bases and the J segment 5 bases; nucleotides outside the gene matches: 16. The CDR3 loop reads CASSKPGLAGGRHRHNEQFF. CDR3 DNA sequence: TGTGCCAGCAGCAAACCGGGACTAGCGGGAGGACGACACAGGCACAATGAGCAGTTCTTC.

V is TRBV7-8 and J is TRBJ2-1; weak D call: TRBD2 (5 bases). This CDR3 contains 16 residues. Trimming took 3 bases from V and 0 from J, leaving 12 bases between them. Germline V CDR1 and CDR2: SGHVS, FQNEAQ. The CDR3 is CASSFSRESSYNEQFF. The CDR3 DNA sequence: TGTGCCAGCAGCTTCTCTAGGGAGAGCTCCTACAATGAGCAGTTCTTC.

A single count supports this clone. The genes are TRBV3-1 (or the pseudogene TRBV3-2) and TRBJ2-7; no clear D. CDR1 is LGHDT, CDR2 YNNKEL, per germline (reference sequence). CDR3 length equals 14 residues. Trimming cost V 1 base and J 0 bases, with 7 bases left between them. The CDR3 loop is CASSQGFSSYEQYF. DNA for the CDR3: TGTGCCAGCAGCCAAGGCTTCAGCTCCTACGAGCAGTACTTC.

The chain has TRBV7-9 and TRBJ2-2; TRBD1 matches 11 bases. Germline V lookup: CDR1 SEHNR, CDR2 FQNEAQ (reference sequence). CDR3 length: 16 amino acids. After removal of 3 bases from V and 6 bases from J, the junction contained 6 bases not matched to a gene. CDR3 sequence reads: CASSLDRGRVSGELFF. CDR3 sequence (DNA): TGTGCCAGCAGCTTGGACAGGGGGCGTGTGTCCGGGGAGCTGTTTTTT. Based on the CDR3 plus reference TRBV7-9 and TRBJ2-2, the full variable domain is DTGVSQNPRHKITKRGQNVTFRCDPISEHNRLYWYRQTLGQGPEFLTYFQNEAQLEKSRLLSDRFSAERPKGSFSTLEIQRTEQGDSAMYLCASSLDRGRVSGELFFGEGSRLTVL.

The chain is built from TRBV9 and TRBJ2-4; D ambiguous. The V and J ends lost 3 bases and 9 bases respectively, with 13 bases between them. The germline gives CDR1 SGDLS, CDR2 YYNGEE. The CDR3 has 13 amino acids. CDR3 loop: CASSAILGTIQYF. Written as DNA, the CDR3 is TGTGCCAGCAGCGCCATTCTAGGAACCATTCAGTACTTC.

This clone has just a few counts. The V and J genes are TRBV5-1 and TRBJ1-1, with 9 bases fitting TRBD1. The CDR3 is made up of 16 amino acids. The germline V gene has CDR1 SGHRS and CDR2 YFSETQ. With 4 bases clipped from V and 1 base from J, the junction kept 8 bases outside the gene matches. Written as DNA, the CDR3 is TGCGCCAGCAGCCCCACGGGACAGGGCCAGAACACTGAAGCTTTCTTT. As protein: CASSPTGQGQNTEAFF.

The rearrangement links TRBV6-5 to TRBJ2-2; D remains ambiguous. This CDR3 is 15 amino acids long. Trimming shortened V by 0 bases and J by 1 base, and 6 bases separated the two germline ends. Germline lookup yields CDR1 MNHEY and CDR2 SVGAGI. The CDR3 DNA follows: TGTGCCAGCAGTTACTCGATCGGGAACACCGGGGAGCTGTTTTTT. Protein: CASSYSIGNTGELFF.

The chain recombines TRBV3-1 (or the pseudogene TRBV3-2) with TRBJ2-1, with unresolved D. V was cut by 6 bases and J by 0 bases, with 9 bases left in between. The CDR3 loop spans 14 amino acids. Germline V CDR1 and CDR2: LGHDT, YNNKEL (reference sequence). CDR3: CASRAESSYNEQFF. In nucleotides, the CDR3 is TGTGCCAGCAGGGCGGAGAGCTCCTACAATGAGCAGTTCTTC.